The T cell receptor (beta chain) under discussion was sequenced for a study of cytomegalovirus exposure and HLA in healthy donors. A few counts support this clone. The V end was cut by 1 base, the J end by 2 bases, with 6 bases between. The V gene's germline CDR1 is PRHDT and CDR2 FYEKMQ (reference sequence). CDR3 length: 13 residues. The PCR employed 60 Vbeta primers together with 13 Jbeta primers. TCRdb's table, derived via immunoSEQ multiplex PCR, lists solely in-frame clones and lacks some. The data hold around 200,000 clones, with approximately 80% observed a single time. The receptor was derived from a man aged 40-49 years in good health and CMV-seronegative. This chain connects TRBV13 to TRBJ2-7; D is possibly TRBD1 (6 bases). Sample: PBMCs. CDR3 sequence (DNA): TGTGCCAGCAGCTTAGACAGGGCCTACGAGCAGTACTTC. This sequence encodes CASSLDRAYEQYF.